This T cell receptor delta chain came from a study of delta chains in infants with herpesvirus infections. In the study overall: Ugandan infants were followed prospectively from birth through primary CMV infection. Whole-study results and caveats: The public Vdelta1 clonotype appeared in about 20% of the 18 CMV-infected infants. Caveat: small sample size and no race- or environment-matched controls. The public clonotype might exist undetected in CMV-uninfected infants.

Reverse transcription of PBMC RNA used primers specific for the gamma and delta chains. TCRdb re-processed the RT-PCR reads via CATT. The sample records roughly 280 delta-chain clones, roughly 23% being singletons. By frequency in the sample, this clone is large. Antigen specificity is unknown. Germline values: CDR1 TSWWSYY, CDR2 QGS. V was trimmed by 2 bases and J by 2 bases, leaving 27 bases between them. The CDR3 spans 20 residues. The rearrangement uses TRDV1 and TRDJ1; tentatively, D is TRDD2 or TRDD3 (5 bases each). The source material was peripheral blood, sampled at time point 2 of longitudinal follow-up. This TCR was sampled from a human donor who was a Ugandan infant, either HIV-exposed or HIV-unexposed (not recorded which). The CDR3 sequence: CALGESPLPLGYLRTDKLIF. Here the CDR3 DNA reads TGTGCTCTTGGGGAATCCCCCCTACCGCTGGGCTATTTAAGAACCGATAAACTCATCTTT.